A single sample is the source of the 13 T cell receptor beta chains below, sequenced in a study of post-analysis software for immune sequencing data. General study findings and limits: In patients, about 5 TRBV segments were more frequent than in controls, with TRBV5-6, TRBV5-1 and TRBV20-1 among them.

Their cognate antigens are unknown. TCR beta libraries were prepared from cDNA with unique molecular identifiers. TCRdb independently ran MiXCR on the PCR reads; one entry per CDR3 protein. The sample has approximately 730,000 distinct CDR3 sequences; around 46% are singletons. The specimen sequenced was blood. The receptor set was obtained from a girl aged 5-17 years with multiple sclerosis.

This clonotype was observed a handful of times. The chain couples TRBV5-1 to TRBJ2-7, with 8 bases fitting TRBD1. Germline CDR1 reads SGHRS; CDR2 reads YFSETQ. V lost 5 bases to trimming and J lost 7 bases; unmatched junction nucleotides: 11. CDR3 length equals 14 residues. CDR3 residues: CASRMDRAAREQYF. In DNA, the CDR3 is TGCGCCAGCAGAATGGACAGGGCCGCGCGGGAGCAGTACTTC.

The rearrangement joins TRBV20-1 to TRBJ2-7, with D perhaps matching TRBD2 (6 bases). The germline V and J ends were trimmed by 4 bases and 7 bases, with 20 bases remaining between them. Per germline, CDR1 DFQATT and CDR2 SNEGSKA (reference sequence). The CDR3 is 14 residues long. CDR3 in DNA: TGCAGTGCTACCAGATCCCGGAGGGGTGAAGAGCAGTACTTC. Translated, it gives CSATRSRRGEEQYF.

This chain connects TRBV24-1 to TRBJ2-3; no clear D. Trimming removed 5 bases at V and 1 base at J, with 9 bases between. The length of the CDR3 is 14 residues. Germline V lookup: CDR1 KGHDR, CDR2 SFDVKD. The CDR3 bases are TGTGCCACCAGTGGGGCCCTCGGCACAGATACGCAGTATTTT. As protein: CATSGALGTDTQYF.

This clonotype was found a few times. A single base separates this from a much larger clone, so it may be a read error. This CDR3 reads CASSWVGMQETQYF. The CDR3 DNA is TGCGCCAGCAGCTGGGTAGGGATGCAAGAGACCCAGTACTTC. The chain carries TRBV5-1 and TRBJ2-5, with no clear D. Trimming shortened V by 3 bases and J by 2 bases, and 11 bases separated the two germline ends. Germline values: CDR1 SGHRS, CDR2 YFSETQ. CDR3 length: 14 amino acids.

V is TRBV6-1 and J is TRBJ2-1; 14 bases are shared with TRBD2. The junction had 11 bases not matched to a gene; V was cut back by 7 bases and J by 9 bases. The CDR3 length is 16 residues. Germline V CDR1 and CDR2: MNHNS, SASEGT. As DNA, the CDR3 is TGTGCCAGCATTGACGGGACTAGCGGGAGAAGAGGTGAGCAGTTCTTC. Its protein is CASIDGTSGRRGEQFF.

This clonotype turned up a few times. The rearrangement joins TRBV4-3 to TRBJ2-5; 9 bases map to TRBD1. CDR1 LGHNA and CDR2 YSLEER come from the germline V gene. The CDR3 contains 15 residues. V shed 3 bases, J shed 5 bases, and the junction held 7 bases outside the gene matches. The chain's CDR3 is CASSQDRGLAETQYF. CDR3 nucleotide sequence: TGCGCCAGCAGCCAGGACAGGGGATTGGCGGAGACCCAGTACTTC.

This chain links TRBV6-5 with TRBJ1-1, with a tentative D call TRBD1 (6 bases). Per the germline V gene, CDR1 is MNHEY and CDR2 is SVGAGI. The germline V and J ends were trimmed by 8 bases and 4 bases, with 17 bases remaining between them. The length of the CDR3 is 14 residues. Written as DNA, the CDR3 is TGTGCCAGCCGCCTCCGGGGGCAGAGCACTGAAGCTTTCTTT. As protein: CASRLRGQSTEAFF.

The gene calls are TRBV13 and TRBJ2-7; D call uncertain. Germline CDR1 PRHDT, CDR2 FYEKMQ (reference sequence). V was shortened by 3 bases and J by 4 bases, with 13 bases between the two germline ends. CDR3 length equals 14 residues. CDR3 coding DNA: TGTGCCAGCAGCTTTACCGGACGGCATTACGAGCAGTACTTC. This sequence encodes CASSFTGRHYEQYF.

In this sample, this clonotype turned up once. The chain joins TRBV6-5 to TRBJ1-4; tentatively, D is TRBD1 (6 bases). Trimming removed 0 bases at V and 8 bases at J, with 22 bases between. CDR1 is MNHEY, CDR2 SVGAGI, per germline. The CDR3 length is 18 residues. CDR3 residues: CASSYSLDGGLLREKLFF. The CDR3 nucleotides are TGTGCCAGCAGTTACTCGTTGGACGGGGGCTTATTAAGGGAAAAACTGTTTTTT.

A few counts support this clonotype. The chain is built from TRBV7-2 and TRBJ1-5, with TRBD1 matching over 12 bases. The CDR3 loop spans 15 amino acids. Germline V gives CDR1 SGHTA, CDR2 FQGNSA. With 5 bases clipped from V and 4 bases from J, the junction kept 3 bases outside the gene matches. The chain's CDR3 is CASSGDRGQNQPQHF. The CDR3 DNA is TGTGCCAGCAGCGGGGACAGGGGGCAAAATCAGCCCCAGCATTTT.

The J gene is TRBJ2-7, the V gene TRBV20-1; D possibly corresponds to TRBD2 (5 bases). Germline V gene data show CDR1 as DFQATT and CDR2 as SNEGSKA (reference sequence). Trimming cost V 3 bases and J 6 bases, with 21 bases left between them. The CDR3 is made up of 15 amino acids. The CDR3 DNA sequence: TGCAGTGCTAGCCCCATCGGACTCAGGCCTCTCGAGCAGTACTTC. Residues: CSASPIGLRPLEQYF.

This rearrangement joins TRBV20-1 to TRBJ2-4; 7 positions match TRBD2. The J call is uncertain, as TRBJ2-5 better fits the DNA end. The CDR3 has 13 amino acids. Germline CDR1 and CDR2: DFQATT and SNEGSKA (reference sequence). The CDR3 loop is CSAQTSVRETQYF. In DNA, the CDR3 is TGCAGTGCCCAAACTAGCGTGAGGGAGACCCAGTACTTC.

The rearrangement uses TRBV6-1 and TRBJ1-2; the D is unclear. This CDR3 has 13 residues. Germline values: CDR1 MNHNS, CDR2 SASEGT. V lost 3 bases to trimming and J lost 4 bases, with 9 bases between them. The CDR3 reads CASSEEGRYGYTF. The CDR3 DNA follows: TGTGCCAGCAGTGAGGAGGGCCGCTATGGCTACACCTTC.